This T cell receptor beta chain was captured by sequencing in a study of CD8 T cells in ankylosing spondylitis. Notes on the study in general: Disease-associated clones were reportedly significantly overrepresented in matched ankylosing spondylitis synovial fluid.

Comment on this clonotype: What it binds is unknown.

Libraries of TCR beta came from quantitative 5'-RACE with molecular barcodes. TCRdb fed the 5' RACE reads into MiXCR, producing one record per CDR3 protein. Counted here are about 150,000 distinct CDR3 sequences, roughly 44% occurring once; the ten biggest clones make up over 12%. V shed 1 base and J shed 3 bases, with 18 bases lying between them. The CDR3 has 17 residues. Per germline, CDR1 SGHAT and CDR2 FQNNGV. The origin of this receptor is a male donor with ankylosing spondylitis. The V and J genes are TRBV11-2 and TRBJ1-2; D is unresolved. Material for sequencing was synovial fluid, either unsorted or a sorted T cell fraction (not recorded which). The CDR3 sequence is CASSLVLPRRSYYGYTF. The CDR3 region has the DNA TGTGCCAGCAGCTTAGTTTTACCCCGCAGGTCGTACTATGGCTACACCTTC.